This note documents a single TCR beta chain sequence. Produced via immunoSEQ multiplex PCR; TCRdb's table is partial and in-frame only. The sample carries about 130,000 clones, 70% to 90% recorded once. This record comes from a study of T cell responses to AZD1222 COVID-19 vaccine. Germline V gene lookup returns CDR1 SEHNR and CDR2 FQNEAQ (reference sequence). The CDR3 consists of 13 residues. Trimming cost V 6 bases and J 7 bases; bases outside gene matches: 5. This material consisted of peripheral blood, taken on day 0 of AZD1222 vaccination. The receptor comes from an adult in good health. The chain combines TRBV7-9 with TRBJ2-1; 8 bases agree with TRBD1. CDR3 in DNA: TGTGCCAGCAGGATGCAGGGGGCGAATGAGCAGTTCTTC. Translated, it gives CASRMQGANEQFF.